This T cell receptor (beta chain) came from a study of blood T cells in healthy people across ages. In regard to this clonotype: Antigen unknown.

The study's findings and limits: Across samples, TCR beta diversity tracked strongly with naive T cell percentage.

A minimum of 7 million PBMCs was isolated per sample. Primed by a sample-barcoded 5' primer and a J-beta primer mix, a second PCR proceeded for about 6 to 12 cycles. In TCRdb, the 5' RACE reads were re-called with MiXCR into one record per CDR3 protein. The data contain 750,000 to 950,000 distinct CDR3 sequences, roughly 24% of them singletons. This CDR3 is built from 14 residues. J lost 4 bases, V lost 6 bases, and 11 bases had no gene match. CDR1 and CDR2 (germline): SQVTM, ANQGSEA. The same sample was also studied in work on T cells of mothers and their children. That report adds: RNA that had been extracted went wholly into cDNA synthesis, at around 1.6 ug per 15 ul.

This TCR came from a boy between 5 and 17 years old in good health. The chain links TRBV29-1 to TRBJ2-7; 8 nucleotides match TRBD2. The sequenced material came from blood. CDR3 DNA sequence: TGCAGCGTCGGGGGGGGCACTCCAAGGTACGAGCAGTACTTC. Translating gives CSVGGGTPRYEQYF.